These 31 T cell receptor beta chains came from one sample sequenced in a study of blood T cell repertoires in COVID-19. The assay was immunoSEQ multiplex PCR, and TCRdb's table has in-frame clones only and misses some. The sample lists 130,000 to 150,000 clones; around 80% were seen once. Sequenced sample: peripheral blood. The receptors were sampled from a man in his sixties with active or convalescent COVID-19.

This chain connects TRBV12-3 or TRBV12-4 to TRBJ1-5; no definite D call. The CDR3 loop spans 12 amino acids. Trimming removed 3 bases at V and 6 bases at J, with 6 bases between. The CDR3 sequence is CASSFASQPQHF. The CDR3 DNA is TGTGCCAGCAGTTTCGCTAGTCAGCCCCAGCATTTT.

For the CDR3, the DNA is TGTGCCAGCAGTTTATGGGGACAGGGGGCTTTGGGCACTGAAGCTTTCTTT. As protein: CASSLWGQGALGTEAFF. The V and J genes are TRBV28 and TRBJ1-1, with 12 bases identical to TRBD1. CDR1 is MDHEN and CDR2 is SYDVKM in the germline V gene. The CDR3 totals 17 residues. V lost 0 bases, J lost 4 bases, and 6 bases stayed unmatched.

This sequence joins TRBV27 and TRBJ2-1, with 12 positions matching TRBD2. Trimming removed 4 bases from V and 9 bases from J; junction bases left unmatched: 7. The CDR3 consists of 15 residues. CDR1 is MNHEY and CDR2 is SMNVEV in the germline V gene (reference sequence). CDR3 protein: CASSWTSGTMGEQFF. CDR3 nucleotides: TGTGCCAGCAGTTGGACTAGCGGGACTATGGGTGAGCAGTTCTTC.

The CDR3 nucleotides are TGTGCCAGCGCGGTGGTCGTCGGAAGCGAAGCTTTCTTT. It specifies CASAVVVGSEAFF. V is TRBV18 and J is TRBJ1-1; D gene unclear. The CDR3 runs 13 residues. In germline, CDR1 is KGHSH, CDR2 LQKENI. V lost 8 bases, J lost 8 bases, and 18 bases lay in between.

This chain joins TRBV24-1 and TRBJ1-2; no definite D call. Germline V CDR1 and CDR2: KGHDR, SFDVKD. The CDR3 contains 12 residues. Trimming took 1 base from V and 4 from J, leaving 3 bases between them. The CDR3 nucleotides are TGTGCCACCAGTGATTTCGGCTATGGCTACACCTTC. This translates into CATSDFGYGYTF.

V and J are TRBV20-1 and TRBJ1-1; the match to TRBD1 covers 10 bases. J was trimmed by 10 bases and V by 5 bases; bases with no gene match: 4. The CDR3 runs to 11 residues. Germline V lookup: CDR1 DFQATT, CDR2 SNEGSKA (reference sequence). DNA for the CDR3: TGCAGTGCTGAGGGACAGGGGCCAGCTTTCTTT. It specifies CSAEGQGPAFF.

The J gene is TRBJ2-1, the V gene TRBV18; D is perhaps TRBD2 (5 bases). CDR1 is KGHSH and CDR2 is LQKENI in the germline V gene. There are 16 residues in the CDR3. V lost 2 bases to trimming and J lost 10 bases, with 21 bases between them. CDR3 amino acids: CASSPGYGSTSGEQFF. The CDR3 coding sequence is TGTGCCAGCTCACCAGGATATGGCAGCACGTCGGGAGAGCAGTTCTTC.

V usage is TRBV19 and J usage is TRBJ1-2; 8 bases line up with TRBD1. The CDR3 has 14 amino acids. V was clipped by 10 bases and J by 4 bases; unmatched bases: 11. Germline values: CDR1 LNHDA, CDR2 SQIVND (reference sequence). CDR3 in amino acids: CATLGWTGSYGYTF. CDR3 DNA: TGTGCCACCCTCGGTTGGACAGGGTCCTATGGCTACACCTTC.

The J gene is TRBJ1-1, the V gene TRBV30; the D is unclear. V lost 0 bases and J lost 4, with 15 bases in between. CDR1 GTSNPN and CDR2 SVGIG come from the germline V gene (reference sequence). CDR3 size: 15 residues. The CDR3 sequence is CAWSVAGVATTEAFF. The CDR3 DNA sequence: TGTGCCTGGAGTGTAGCCGGGGTGGCGACCACTGAAGCTTTCTTT.

The chain has TRBV9 and TRBJ2-7; TRBD1 aligns across 9 bases. Germline lookup yields CDR1 SGDLS and CDR2 YYNGEE. With V trimmed by 2 bases and J by 4 bases, 1 base remained unmatched. The CDR3 totals 13 residues. The CDR3 nucleotides are TGTGCCAGCAGCGTGACAGGGGGTTACGAGCAGTACTTC. This codes for CASSVTGGYEQYF.

The V gene is TRBV7-6, the J gene TRBJ2-7; 7 nucleotides line up with TRBD1. Losses at the gene ends were 1 base for V and 0 bases for J; bases not matched to a gene: 3. The CDR3 is made up of 15 amino acids. CDR1 and CDR2 (germline): SGHVS, FNYEAQ. CDR3 nucleotides: TGTGCCAGCAGCTTAGGGGACAGCAACTCCTACGAGCAGTACTTC. It encodes CASSLGDSNSYEQYF.

The genes are TRBV4-3 and TRBJ2-1, with a weak D call TRBD2 (5 bases). CDR1 is LGHNA, CDR2 YSLEER, per germline. This CDR3 region has 15 residues. V gave up 1 base and J gave up 4 bases, with 11 bases separating them. The CDR3 is CASSQGRGIYNEQFF. DNA for the CDR3: TGCGCCAGCAGCCAAGGTCGAGGGATTTACAATGAGCAGTTCTTC.

The chain has TRBV7-2 and TRBJ1-1; maybe TRBD1 (6 bases). This CDR3 has 13 amino acids. Germline assignment: CDR1 SGHTA and CDR2 FQGNSA. V lost 6 bases and J lost 9, with 17 bases in between. The CDR3 nucleotides read TGTGCCAGCAGGGCGATTACAGGGAAGCAAGCTTTCTTT. This codes for CASRAITGKQAFF.

The chain uses TRBV5-1 and TRBJ1-6, with D tentatively TRBD1 (6 bases). Between the trimmed V and J ends, which lost 5 bases and 9 bases, there was a span of 15 bases. The CDR3 has 14 amino acids. The germline gives CDR1 SGHRS, CDR2 YFSETQ. CDR3 in amino acids: CASRTTGTSSPLHF. As DNA, the CDR3 is TGCGCCAGCAGGACTACAGGGACTAGTTCACCCCTCCACTTT.

The V and J genes are TRBV7-2 and TRBJ2-5; 7 nucleotides line up with TRBD1. The trim removed 1 base at V and 2 bases at J, leaving 4 bases unmatched. The CDR3 contains 15 residues. Germline lookup yields CDR1 SGHTA and CDR2 FQGNSA. The DNA of the CDR3 is TGTGCCAGCAGCTTAGAGGGGGCGGGTCAAGAGACCCAGTACTTC. It codes for CASSLEGAGQETQYF.

The genes are TRBV19 and TRBJ2-1; 13 bases agree with TRBD2. The CDR3 is 16 amino acids. Germline V CDR1 and CDR2: LNHDA, SQIVND (reference sequence). The J segment lost 10 bases and the V segment lost 7 bases, leaving 13 bases of the junction unmatched. As DNA, the CDR3 is TGTGCCAGTACCCCCGGACTAGCGGGAGTCGTCTTGGAGCAGTTCTTC. This gives the protein CASTPGLAGVVLEQFF.

The V gene is TRBV24-1, the J gene TRBJ1-2; maybe TRBD1 (5 bases). Trimming shortened V by 4 bases and J by 6 bases, and 11 bases separated the two germline ends. From germline, CDR1 is KGHDR and CDR2 SFDVKD. The CDR3 spans 13 residues. The chain's CDR3 is CATSEGRVNGYTF. CDR3 in DNA: TGTGCCACCAGTGAGGGCAGGGTCAATGGCTACACCTTC.

The rearrangement links TRBV5-1 to TRBJ2-5, with 9 bases fitting TRBD1. Unmatched junction bases numbered 5, after V lost 4 bases and J lost 1 base. Looked up from germline, CDR1 is SGHRS and CDR2 is YFSETQ. CDR3 length: 15 residues. The CDR3: CASSTGQGSQETQYF. In DNA, the CDR3 is TGCGCCAGCAGCACCGGACAGGGGTCCCAAGAGACCCAGTACTTC.

V is TRBV7-2 and J is TRBJ1-2; TRBD1 matches 7 bases. The junction had 9 bases not matched to a gene; V was cut back by 5 bases and J by 3 bases. The CDR3 consists of 15 residues. Germline V gene lookup returns CDR1 SGHTA and CDR2 FQGNSA. CDR3 DNA: TGTGCCAGCAGCCCACAGGGGTTGTTGGACTATGGCTACACCTTC. It encodes CASSPQGLLDYGYTF.

J is TRBJ2-3 and V is TRBV3-1 (or the pseudogene TRBV3-2), with D possibly TRBD1 on 6 matching bases. The V end lost 6 bases, the J end lost 5 bases, and 21 bases lay between the germline ends. This CDR3 is 16 amino acids long. Germline values: CDR1 LGHDT, CDR2 YNNKEL (reference sequence). The CDR3 DNA sequence: TGTGCCAGCAGTCTCCAGGGGCATCGCTTCGGAGATACGCAGTATTTT. Residues: CASSLQGHRFGDTQYF.

CDR3 coding DNA: TGTGCCAGCAGCTTGACTACTAGCGTATCCTACGAGCAGTACTTC. It is translated as CASSLTTSVSYEQYF. The chain is built from TRBV7-2 and TRBJ2-7; TRBD2 agrees at 7 bases. Losses at the gene ends were 3 bases for V and 1 base for J; bases not matched to a gene: 6. The CDR3 is made up of 15 amino acids. CDR1 SGHTA and CDR2 FQGNSA come from the germline V gene.

This rearrangement joins TRBV19 to TRBJ2-7, with TRBD1 matching 10 bases. The J segment lost 6 bases and the V segment lost 5 bases, leaving 7 bases of the junction unmatched. CDR1 is LNHDA and CDR2 is SQIVND in the germline V gene (reference sequence). The CDR3 has 14 residues. This CDR3 is CASSRDRGTSEQYF. In DNA, the CDR3 is TGTGCCAGTAGTCGGGACAGGGGTACGAGCGAGCAGTACTTC.

The V gene is TRBV6-1, the J gene TRBJ1-5; 8 positions agree with TRBD1. J lost 6 bases, V lost 2 bases, and 3 bases had no gene match. The length of the CDR3 is 14 residues. Germline loops: CDR1 MNHNS, CDR2 SASEGT. CDR3 DNA sequence: TGTGCCAGCAGTGAATACAGGGGGAGTCAGCCCCAGCATTTT. Translated: CASSEYRGSQPQHF.

This chain connects TRBV2 to TRBJ2-1, with D tentatively TRBD2 (5 bases). The CDR3 loop spans 13 amino acids. The V gene's germline CDR1 is SNHLY and CDR2 FYNNEI. The CDR3 bases are TGTGGCGCGGAGCGGAGCTCCTACAATGAGCAGTTCTTC. It translates to CGAERSSYNEQFF.

The chain carries TRBV7-9 and TRBJ1-5; D might be TRBD1 (6 bases). CDR1 SEHNR and CDR2 FQNEAQ come from the germline V gene (reference sequence). Trimming pared 6 bases from V and 4 bases from J, leaving 10 bases between. The CDR3 spans 13 residues. The CDR3 sequence is CASSPQGNQPQHF. In DNA, the CDR3 is TGTGCCAGCAGTCCCCAGGGGAATCAGCCCCAGCATTTT.

This clone was seen just once. The DNA for the CDR3 is TGTGCCAGCAGTCGAGGGGGGACAGGGGGCCAAGAGACCCAGTACTTC. It specifies CASSRGGTGGQETQYF. The V gene is TRBV9, the J gene TRBJ2-5; TRBD1 agrees at 11 bases. Trimming removed 5 bases from V and 1 base from J; junction bases left unmatched: 7. This CDR3 is built from 16 residues. Per germline, CDR1 SGDLS and CDR2 YYNGEE.

This chain's CDR3 is CASSRNRGIATEAFF. Written as DNA, the CDR3 is TGTGCCAGCAGCCGAAATAGGGGCATCGCCACTGAAGCTTTCTTT. This chain connects TRBV5-4 to TRBJ1-1; a weak D match, TRBD1 (5 bases). Germline CDR1 SGHNT, CDR2 YYREEE (reference sequence). Between the trimmed V and J ends, which lost 4 bases and 4 bases, there was a span of 17 bases. The CDR3 covers 15 residues.

The V call is TRBV12-5, the J call TRBJ2-2; 9 positions match TRBD2. The germline V gene has CDR1 LGHNT and CDR2 FRNRAP. The V segment lost 7 bases and the J segment 6 bases; nucleotides outside the gene matches: 12. CDR3 length: 16 amino acids. CDR3 nucleotides: TGTGCTAGTGCCCCGAGCGGGGGGCGCGGCTCCGGGGAGCTGTTTTTT. Translated: CASAPSGGRGSGELFF.

The chain combines TRBV9 with TRBJ2-7, with TRBD2 as a possible D gene (5 bases). The CDR3 extends over 13 amino acids. Trimming cost V 0 bases and J 6 bases, with 10 bases left between them. Germline CDR1 SGDLS, CDR2 YYNGEE. The CDR3 region has the DNA TGTGCCAGCAGCGTAGCAGATCGGGGCGAGCAGTACTTC. Translation gives CASSVADRGEQYF.

This clone was picked up a small number of times. The chain has TRBV2 and TRBJ2-7, with a weak D call TRBD2 (5 bases). Germline V gene sequence: CDR1 SNHLY, CDR2 FYNNEI. The CDR3 is 11 amino acids. The germline V and J ends were trimmed by 8 bases and 2 bases, with 7 bases remaining between them. CDR3 region: CASGSPYEQYF. CDR3 nucleotide sequence: TGTGCCAGCGGGAGTCCCTACGAGCAGTACTTC. Full variable domain (missing parts from reference TRBV2 and TRBJ2-7): EPEVTQTPSHQVTQMGQEVILRCVPISNHLYFYWYRQILGQKVEFLVSFYNNEISEKSEIFDDQFSVERPDGSNFTLKIRSTKLEDSAMYFCASGSPYEQYFGPGTRLTVT.

Only one count was recorded for this clone. This chain uses TRBV6-6 with TRBJ2-7; 7 bases match TRBD2. The CDR3 loop spans 18 amino acids. V gave up 5 bases and J gave up 2 bases; unmatched junction bases: 18. The germline CDR1 and CDR2 sequences are MNHNY and SVGAGI (reference sequence). CDR3 sequence reads: CASSLPMGGRRDPYEQYF. For the CDR3, the DNA is TGTGCCAGCAGTCTCCCCATGGGAGGGAGGCGGGACCCCTACGAGCAGTACTTC.